One sample yielded the 19 T cell receptor beta chains listed below, sequenced in a study of T cell repertoires in cytomegalovirus infection (dated 2019 in TCRdb). The treatment or condition label, as the study defines it: in vitro stimulation with specific CMV peptide epitopes to enrich CMV-specific T cells. Which antigens these TCRs recognize remains unknown. This sample was sequenced with an Illumina HiSeq 1500. TCRdb trimmed the raw reads at Q25, called clones with MiXCR and kept productive beta chains. Identical CDR3 protein sequences are pooled into one entry, listed with their most common genes and DNA. In this sample the table shows 680,000 or so distinct CDR3 sequences, around 30% of which occur a single time. The top ten hold 15% to 20% of the sample. The sequencing here drew on cultured PBMCs, taken from culture after CMV antigen stimulation. Receptors originate from a human donor in good health (CMV status not recorded). Some clones in this sample may be carry-over from other donors' samples.

This chain links TRBV7-2 with TRBJ2-7, with D hard to call. CDR3 size: 13 residues. CDR1 is SGHTA, CDR2 FQGNSA, per germline. With 8 bases removed from V and 6 bases from J, the gap between germline ends came to 17 bases. The DNA of the CDR3 is TGTGCCAGCGCCTTGGGAAGCCCTCGCGAGCAGTACTTC. Amino acid sequence: CASALGSPREQYF. Supplemented by reference TRBV7-2 and TRBJ2-7, the full variable domain reads GAGVSQSPSNKVTEKGKDVELRCDPISGHTALYWYRQSLGQGLEFLIYFQGNSAPDKSGLPSDRFSAERTGGSVSTLTIQRTQQEDSAVYLCASALGSPREQYFGPGTRLTVT.

This clonotype was counted ten times or more. The chain combines TRBV12-3 or TRBV12-4 with TRBJ1-5, with 7 bases aligning to TRBD1. With V trimmed by 5 bases and J by 3 bases, 19 bases remained unmatched. This CDR3 region has 19 residues. CDR3 loop: CASSPKEGWTGQSNQPQHF. The DNA of the CDR3 is TGTGCCAGCAGTCCGAAAGAGGGATGGACAGGACAATCCAATCAGCCCCAGCATTTT.

This clonotype appeared many times. V usage is TRBV7-2 and J usage is TRBJ2-7, with D tentatively TRBD2 (6 bases). V lost 4 bases, J lost 7 bases, and 20 bases lay in between. The CDR3 sequence is 15 residues long. Germline-derived CDR1 and CDR2 are SGHTA and FQGNSA. The CDR3: CASSSRGLPGGEQYF. The CDR3 region has the DNA TGTGCCAGCAGCTCGAGAGGGCTACCCGGGGGAGAGCAGTACTTC.

V is TRBV3-1 and J is TRBJ1-1, with D perhaps TRBD1 (5 bases). CDR3 length equals 15 residues. Trimming pared 4 bases from V and 4 bases from J, leaving 16 bases between. Germline CDR1 LGHDT, CDR2 YNNKEL (reference sequence). As DNA, the CDR3 is TGTGCCAGCAGCCCCTTCCTCGGGACTGGCACTGAAGCTTTCTTT. Its protein product is CASSPFLGTGTEAFF.

V gene TRBV10-3 combines with J gene TRBJ2-1, with D perhaps given as TRBD1 or TRBD2 (5 bases each). Germline assignment: CDR1 ENHRY and CDR2 SYGVKD. Deletions cut 0 bases from V and 7 bases from J, with 10 bases between. The CDR3 extends over 14 amino acids. The CDR3 nucleotides are TGTGCCATCAGTGAGTCAAGGGGAGCAAATGAGCAGTTCTTC. Translating gives CAISESRGANEQFF.

The chain couples TRBV12-5 to TRBJ1-3; unclear D gene. The V gene lost 4 bases and the J gene lost 2 bases, with 15 bases spanning the gap. The CDR3 consists of 16 residues. Germline CDR1 and CDR2: LGHNT and FRNRAP. The CDR3, as DNA: TGTGCTAGTGGTTCGAGTGGATTTGGGCCTGGAAACACCATATATTTT. Its translation: CASGSSGFGPGNTIYF.

This clonotype showed up many times. The chain links TRBV7-2 to TRBJ1-1; the match to TRBD1 covers 7 bases. Germline V gives CDR1 SGHTA, CDR2 FQGNSA. CDR3 length: 13 amino acids. Trimming removed 4 bases from V and 3 bases from J; junction bases left unmatched: 2. The CDR3 is CASSSQGDTEAFF. The CDR3 region has the DNA TGTGCCAGCAGCTCCCAGGGGGACACTGAAGCTTTCTTT.

This clonotype was counted between two and nine times. The chain combines TRBV3-1 with TRBJ1-2; possibly TRBD1 for D (5 bases). Germline V CDR1 and CDR2: LGHDT, YNNKEL (reference sequence). V lost 0 bases, J lost 4 bases, and 12 bases lay in between. The CDR3 length is 15 residues. CDR3 in DNA: TGTGCCAGCAGCCAAGATCCCGGGGCTGGCTATGGCTACACCTTC. Translating gives CASSQDPGAGYGYTF.

This clonotype has just a few counts. This chain joins TRBV20-1 and TRBJ2-3; 11 positions agree with TRBD2. The CDR3 length is 15 residues. Trimming removed 6 bases from V and 0 bases from J; junction bases left unmatched: 5. Germline-derived CDR1 and CDR2 are DFQATT and SNEGSKA (reference sequence). CDR3 sequence: CSAAIAGGSTDTQYF. The CDR3 coding sequence is TGCAGTGCGGCAATAGCGGGGGGGAGCACAGATACGCAGTATTTT.

This rearrangement joins TRBV12-5 to TRBJ2-5; D is perhaps TRBD1 or TRBD2 (5 bases each). Trimming took 10 bases from V and 3 from J, leaving 15 bases between them. Germline values: CDR1 LGHNT, CDR2 FRNRAP. CDR3 length: 13 residues. DNA for the CDR3: TGTGCTACACTCCGGGGCAGTGAAGAGACCCAGTACTTC. Its translation: CATLRGSEETQYF.

This clonotype was detected many times. The V call is TRBV7-2, the J call TRBJ2-3; D unresolved. CDR1 is SGHTA and CDR2 is FQGNSA in the germline V gene. Trimming removed 5 bases from V and 1 base from J, with 16 bases in between. The CDR3 is 16 residues long. The CDR3 reads CASSPLLNSGTDTQYF. Here the CDR3 DNA reads TGTGCCAGCAGCCCCCTTCTCAACAGTGGCACAGATACGCAGTATTTT. The whole variable domain, remainder taken from reference TRBV7-2 and TRBJ2-3, is GAGVSQSPSNKVTEKGKDVELRCDPISGHTALYWYRQSLGQGLEFLIYFQGNSAPDKSGLPSDRFSAERTGGSVSTLTIQRTQQEDSAVYLCASSPLLNSGTDTQYFGPGTRLTVL.

This clonotype was detected a few times. This chain connects TRBV7-2 to TRBJ1-4; a weak D match, TRBD1 (6 bases). This CDR3 region has 13 residues. V gave up 5 bases and J gave up 11 bases, with 15 bases separating them. CDR1 is SGHTA and CDR2 is FQGNSA in the germline V gene. CDR3 in amino acids: CASSTQGRGKLFF. Written as DNA, the CDR3 is TGTGCCAGCAGCACACAGGGTCGAGGGAAACTGTTTTTT.

The rearrangement uses TRBV18 and TRBJ2-1, with a possible D match to TRBD2 (6 bases). The CDR3 is 15 residues long. Germline CDR1 and CDR2: KGHSH and LQKENI. V lost 3 bases and J lost 7, with 16 bases in between. CDR3 in amino acids: CASSPPGLASNEQFF. In nucleotides, the CDR3 is TGTGCCAGCTCACCCCCGGGACTGGCTTCTAATGAGCAGTTCTTC.

This clonotype was seen a few times. This rearrangement joins TRBV7-2 to TRBJ2-4; D is possibly TRBD2 (5 bases). Germline V gives CDR1 SGHTA, CDR2 FQGNSA. The CDR3 totals 12 residues. V dropped 3 bases and J dropped 9 bases, with 9 bases sitting between them. CDR3 region: CASSFPGIIQYF. CDR3 bases: TGTGCCAGCAGCTTCCCGGGGATCATTCAGTACTTC.

The rearrangement links TRBV19 to TRBJ1-5, with D maybe TRBD1 (5 bases). The germline V gene has CDR1 LNHDA and CDR2 SQIVND (reference sequence). CDR3 length: 15 amino acids. V was shortened by 3 bases and J by 6 bases, with 15 bases between the two germline ends. The CDR3 nucleotides are TGTGCCAGTAGTATCGGCGCGTGGGGGGGTCAGCCCCAGCATTTT. It translates to CASSIGAWGGQPQHF.

This chain uses TRBV3-1 with TRBJ2-7; D is undetermined. Germline assignment: CDR1 LGHDT and CDR2 YNNKEL (reference sequence). Deletions cut 0 bases from V and 5 bases from J, with 17 bases between. The CDR3 length is 16 residues. The CDR3 region is CASSQDGWTESNEQYF. The CDR3, as DNA: TGTGCCAGCAGCCAAGACGGCTGGACGGAGTCGAACGAGCAGTACTTC.

This chain links TRBV25-1 with TRBJ2-5, with a tentative D call TRBD2 (5 bases). CDR3 size: 14 residues. CDR1 is MGHDK, CDR2 SYGVNS, per germline. The germline V and J ends were trimmed by 7 bases and 4 bases, with 16 bases remaining between them. The CDR3 sequence: CASISLGGGETQYF. The CDR3 DNA reads as TGTGCCAGCATTTCTCTGGGCGGAGGAGAGACCCAGTACTTC. Using reference TRBV25-1 and TRBJ2-5 for the parts outside the CDR3, the full variable domain is EADIYQTPRYLVIGTGKKITLECSQTMGHDKMYWYQQDPGMELHLIHYSYGVNSTEKGDLSSESTVSRIRTEHFPLTLESARPSHTSQYLCASISLGGGETQYFGPGTRLLVL.

This clonotype was observed a single time. V gene TRBV11-1 combines with J gene TRBJ1-4; possible D gene TRBD1, 6 bases. CDR1 and CDR2 from the germline V gene are SGHAT and FQDESV (reference sequence). V shed 5 bases and J shed 5 bases, with 15 bases lying between them. This CDR3 is 15 amino acids long. The CDR3 reads CASSQPGDANEKLFF. CDR3 nucleotides: TGTGCCAGCAGCCAACCAGGGGACGCCAATGAAAAACTGTTTTTT.

This chain links TRBV12-3 or TRBV12-4 with TRBJ1-1, with D unresolved. The CDR3 spans 13 residues. The V end was cut by 8 bases, the J end by 0 bases, with 10 bases between. DNA for the CDR3: TGTGCCAGCCGTAAGCTTTTGAACACTGAAGCTTTCTTT. Encoded protein: CASRKLLNTEAFF.